Many counts were recorded for the clone carrying this T cell receptor (beta chain). Its target is unknown. TCRdb passed the 5' RACE reads through MiXCR, listing each CDR3 protein once. In the table there are about 31,000 distinct CDR3 sequences, about 7.2% of which are singletons. The data stem from a study of CD8 T cells in ankylosing spondylitis. The trim removed 3 bases at V and 3 bases at J, leaving 9 bases unmatched. The length of the CDR3 is 15 residues. Germline lookup yields CDR1 DFQATT and CDR2 SNEGSKA (reference sequence). General study results and limits: Apparently characteristic of ankylosing spondylitis blood was a TCR beta motif (under ten highly homologous variants). Matched synovial fluid from ankylosing spondylitis patients was reported to be enriched for disease-linked clones.

Sequenced input: blood, either unsorted or a sorted T cell fraction (not recorded which). The chain recombines TRBV20-1 with TRBJ2-7; 9 nucleotides match TRBD2. The sequence was collected from a male donor with ankylosing spondylitis or in good health (not recorded which). This CDR3 is CSASPPLAGNYEQYF. DNA for the CDR3: TGCAGTGCTAGCCCACCCCTAGCGGGGAACTACGAGCAGTACTTC.